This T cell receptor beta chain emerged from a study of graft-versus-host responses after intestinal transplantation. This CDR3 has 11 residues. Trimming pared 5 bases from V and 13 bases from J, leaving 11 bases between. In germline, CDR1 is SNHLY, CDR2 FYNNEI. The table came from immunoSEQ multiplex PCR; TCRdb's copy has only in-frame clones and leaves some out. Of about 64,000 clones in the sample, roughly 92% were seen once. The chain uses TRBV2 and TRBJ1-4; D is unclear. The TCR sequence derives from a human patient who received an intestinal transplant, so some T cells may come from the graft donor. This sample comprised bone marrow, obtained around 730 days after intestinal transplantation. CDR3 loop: CASSSLEGLFF. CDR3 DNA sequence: TGTGCCAGCAGTTCCCTCGAGGGACTGTTTTTT.